This T cell receptor beta chain was documented in a study of vaccination and CD4 T cells after COVID-19. Overall study findings and caveats: The great majority, 304 of 307 vaccine-specific clones, proved spike mono-reactive in convalescent patients.

Treatment denoted: approximately 9-day PBMC culture with coronavirus spike peptide pools or control peptides (ViraFEST assay). Following expansion of antigen-specific T cells with peptide pools, ViraFEST then sequenced TCRs. Positive PCR dates ranged from March to December 2020; these dates predated US Alpha, Beta and Delta variants. This clonotype was seen once. Its antigen is as yet unknown. Germline trimming cut 7 bases from V and 0 bases from J; bases unmatched to any gene: 7. This CDR3 contains 15 residues. CDR1 MNHNS and CDR2 SASEGT come from the germline V gene. Sequenced with the Oncomine TCR Beta short-read assay was DNA taken from cultured CD4+ T cells. Cultured CD4+ T cells yielded the extracted genomic DNA. One entry per CDR3 protein results from TCRdb running MiXCR on the PCR reads. The table lists thousands of distinct CDR3 sequences, 55% to 65% of them singletons.

The source of this sequence is a human donor who had recovered from COVID-19. Sequenced: CD4+ T cells from blood, cultured in vitro. The V gene is TRBV6-1, the J gene TRBJ2-3; the match to TRBD1 covers 7 bases. CDR3 in amino acids: CASKGQRLSTDTQYF. The CDR3 DNA follows: TGTGCCAGCAAGGGACAGCGCCTTAGCACAGATACGCAGTATTTT.